These 25 T cell receptor beta chains came from one sample sequenced in a study of cytomegalovirus exposure and HLA in healthy donors. Researchers ran the PCR with 60 Vbeta and 13 Jbeta primers. Data came from immunoSEQ multiplex PCR; TCRdb stores just in-frame clones and leaves some out. The data contain about 150,000 clones, roughly 73% of them singletons. Sequenced sample: PBMCs. These receptors were collected from a man younger than 30 in good health and CMV-seropositive.

The chain employs TRBV7-2 and TRBJ2-3; 9 bases line up with TRBD2. Trimming at V came to 5 bases and at J to 5 bases, leaving 17 bases not matched to a gene. CDR1 and CDR2 from the germline V gene are SGHTA and FQGNSA. This CDR3 has 18 amino acids. For the CDR3, the DNA is TGTGCCAGCAGCCGACGGCAAGGCGGCGGGAGGGCTGGAGATACGCAGTATTTT. It translates to CASSRRQGGGRAGDTQYF.

The rearrangement joins TRBV5-1 to TRBJ2-6; no firm D call. CDR1 and CDR2 (germline): SGHRS, YFSETQ. The V gene lost 2 bases and the J gene lost 0 bases, with 6 bases spanning the gap. The CDR3 is made up of 15 amino acids. The CDR3 loop reads CASSFTNSGANVLTF. The CDR3 DNA sequence: TGCGCCAGCAGCTTCACAAACTCTGGGGCCAACGTCCTGACTTTC. Drawing the rest from reference TRBV5-1 and TRBJ2-6, the complete variable domain is KAGVTQTPRYLIKTRGQQVTLSCSPISGHRSVSWYQQTPGQGLQFLFEYFSETQRNKGNFPGRFSGRQFSNSRSEMNVSTLELGDSALYLCASSFTNSGANVLTFGAGSRLTVL.

The rearrangement joins TRBV29-1 to TRBJ1-1; D gene unclear. Trimming shortened V by 4 bases and J by 3 bases, and 18 bases separated the two germline ends. The CDR3 sequence is 15 residues long. Germline CDR1 reads SQVTM; CDR2 reads ANQGSEA. The CDR3: CSVGVRLARDTEAFF. The CDR3 DNA sequence: TGCAGCGTTGGTGTCAGGTTGGCGAGGGACACTGAAGCTTTCTTT.

The V gene is TRBV7-9, the J gene TRBJ2-7; the match to TRBD1 covers 8 bases. This CDR3 is 16 amino acids long. V trimming: 2 bases; J trimming: 1 base; junction bases outside the gene matches: 7. Per germline, CDR1 SEHNR and CDR2 FQNEAQ (reference sequence). CDR3 amino acids: CASSLFMTGASYEQYF. For the CDR3, the DNA is TGTGCCAGCAGCTTATTTATGACAGGGGCATCCTACGAGCAGTACTTC.

The chain recombines TRBV7-9 with TRBJ2-1; D perhaps matches TRBD2 (6 bases). Looked up from germline, CDR1 is SEHNR and CDR2 is FQNEAQ (reference sequence). The CDR3 has 13 amino acids. Trimming took 5 bases from V and 5 from J, leaving 10 bases between them. As DNA, the CDR3 is TGTGCCAGCAGCCAGGGACTGAACAATGAGCAGTTCTTC. Translating it yields CASSQGLNNEQFF.

The genes are TRBV7-9 and TRBJ2-7; 7 positions match TRBD1. This CDR3 contains 17 residues. Germline-derived CDR1 and CDR2 are SEHNR and FQNEAQ (reference sequence). V was clipped by 5 bases and J by 3 bases; unmatched bases: 16. As DNA, the CDR3 is TGTGCCAGCAGCGATGTAGACAGACAGGGCGAGCTCTACGAGCAGTACTTC. This codes for CASSDVDRQGELYEQYF.

This clone was recorded a few times. The chain is built from TRBV9 and TRBJ1-4; no firm D call. The CDR3 spans 15 residues. Germline V gene lookup returns CDR1 SGDLS and CDR2 YYNGEE. V lost 4 bases and J 3 bases, leaving 13 bases between the germline ends. The CDR3 region has the DNA TGTGCCAGCAGCTTGACGAGGGCGGCTAATGAAAAACTGTTTTTT. This gives the protein CASSLTRAANEKLFF.

The CDR3 region is CASSEPPQGSQYF. CDR3 DNA: TGCGCCAGCAGTGAGCCCCCGCAGGGTTCCCAGTACTTC. V gene TRBV10-2 combines with J gene TRBJ2-5; D is possibly TRBD1 (5 bases). Germline V CDR1 and CDR2: WSHSY, SAAADI. V gave up 2 bases and J gave up 9 bases, with 13 bases separating them. This CDR3 is built from 13 residues.

The chain carries TRBV6-1 and TRBJ2-5; tentatively, D is TRBD2 (6 bases). V shed 2 bases and J shed 7 bases, with 14 bases lying between them. The germline V gene has CDR1 MNHNS and CDR2 SASEGT. This CDR3 has 14 amino acids. CDR3 coding DNA: TGTGCCAGCAGTGAAAATGTTCAGGGAGGGACCCAGTACTTC. This codes for CASSENVQGGTQYF.

This clone was seen a few times. The chain uses TRBV18 and TRBJ2-1; TRBD1 matches 9 bases. There are 18 residues in the CDR3. Germline CDR1 is KGHSH and CDR2 is LQKENI. J lost 7 bases, V lost 2 bases, and 15 bases had no gene match. The DNA for the CDR3 is TGTGCCAGCTCACCAGGGGGACAGGGACCATACTCGGGGAATGAGCAGTTCTTC. Translated: CASSPGGQGPYSGNEQFF. Together with reference TRBV18 and TRBJ2-1, the CDR3 gives the full variable domain: NAGVMQNPRHLVRRRGQEARLRCSPMKGHSHVYWYRQLPEEGLKFMVYLQKENIIDESGMPKERFSAEFPKEGPSILRIQQVVRGDSAAYFCASSPGGQGPYSGNEQFFGPGTRLTVL.

The chain uses TRBV2 and TRBJ2-7, with TRBD2 identical over 7 bases. Germline values: CDR1 SNHLY, CDR2 FYNNEI. The junction had 7 bases not matched to a gene; V was cut back by 4 bases and J by 4 bases. The CDR3 is 14 amino acids. The CDR3 here is CASSASGGPYEQYF. The DNA for the CDR3 is TGTGCCAGCAGTGCTAGCGGAGGACCTTACGAGCAGTACTTC.

To note about this clone: The junction and the germline gene differ at one end; a read error may be behind it. V and J are TRBV7-9 and TRBJ1-4, with 7 bases matching TRBD1. The CDR3 length is 14 residues. CDR1 is SEHNR and CDR2 is FQNEAQ in the germline V gene (reference sequence). The CDR3 DNA sequence: TGTTCCAGCAGCCTGCAGGGGGGCAACGAAAAACTGTTTTTT. Protein product: CSSSLQGGNEKLFF. The full variable domain, with the rest looked up from reference TRBV7-9 and TRBJ1-4, is DTGVSQNPRHKITKRGQNVTFRCDPISEHNRLYWYRQTLGQGPEFLTYFQNEAQLEKSRLLSDRFSAERPKGSFSTLEIQRTEQGDSAMYLCSSSLQGGNEKLFFGSGTQLSVL.

This chain uses TRBV7-2 with TRBJ2-1; weak D call: TRBD1 (6 bases). Germline assignment: CDR1 SGHTA and CDR2 FQGNSA. V was shortened by 2 bases and J by 4 bases, with 12 bases between the two germline ends. The CDR3 is 15 amino acids. CDR3 sequence: CASSLSTGSYNEQFF. DNA of the CDR3: TGTGCCAGCAGCTTAAGCACAGGGTCATACAATGAGCAGTTCTTC.

The J gene is TRBJ2-1, the V gene TRBV30; 7 nucleotides align to TRBD2. There are 19 residues in the CDR3. V lost 8 bases, J lost 7 bases, and 29 bases stayed unmatched. CDR1 and CDR2 (germline): GTSNPN, SVGIG (reference sequence). For the CDR3, the DNA is TGTGCCGGGGGGAGGGCTCCCACGACTACTCTCTCTAGGATAAATGAGCAGTTCTTC. Amino acid sequence: CAGGRAPTTTLSRINEQFF. The full variable domain, rest sourced from reference TRBV30 and TRBJ2-1, is SQTIHQWPATLVQPVGSPLSLECTVEGTSNPNLYWYRQAAGRGLQLLFYSVGIGQISSEVPQNLSASRPQDRQFILSSKKLLLSDSGFYLCAGGRAPTTTLSRINEQFFGPGTRLTVL.

The chain employs TRBV7-8 and TRBJ1-3; no clear D. Germline CDR1 and CDR2: SGHVS and FQNEAQ. Between the trimmed V and J ends, which lost 3 bases and 1 base, there was a span of 13 bases. The CDR3 is made up of 16 amino acids. The CDR3 is CASSLEGLLSGNTIYF. CDR3 sequence (DNA): TGTGCCAGCAGCTTGGAGGGTTTGTTATCTGGAAACACCATATATTTT.

This clone occurred a few times. The chain links TRBV19 to TRBJ1-2, with TRBD1 matching over 10 bases. Germline CDR1 is LNHDA and CDR2 is SQIVND (reference sequence). CDR3 size: 16 residues. The V segment lost 3 bases and the J segment 0 bases; nucleotides outside the gene matches: 4. The CDR3 reads CASSIPGTGANYGYTF. CDR3 bases: TGTGCCAGTAGTATCCCTGGGACAGGGGCTAACTATGGCTACACCTTC.

The rearrangement uses TRBV18 and TRBJ2-2, with D hard to call. V was clipped by 3 bases and J by 0 bases, with 11 bases between them. Germline-derived CDR1 and CDR2 are KGHSH and LQKENI. The CDR3 contains 16 residues. The CDR3 is CASSPSTLANTGELFF. CDR3 nucleotides: TGTGCCAGCTCACCTAGTACTCTTGCGAACACCGGGGAGCTGTTTTTT. Filled out from reference TRBV18 and TRBJ2-2, the complete variable domain reads NAGVMQNPRHLVRRRGQEARLRCSPMKGHSHVYWYRQLPEEGLKFMVYLQKENIIDESGMPKERFSAEFPKEGPSILRIQQVVRGDSAAYFCASSPSTLANTGELFFGEGSRLTVL.

This chain links TRBV28 with TRBJ1-5; D unresolved. Germline-derived CDR1 and CDR2 are MDHEN and SYDVKM. The CDR3 is 12 amino acids. V lost 8 bases and J lost 0, with 5 bases in between. The chain's CDR3 is CASRSSNQPQHF. In DNA form, the CDR3 reads TGTGCCAGCCGCAGTAGCAATCAGCCCCAGCATTTT.

V and J are TRBV6-5 and TRBJ2-5; 7 bases map to TRBD2. CDR1 is MNHEY and CDR2 is SVGAGI in the germline V gene. The J segment lost 3 bases and the V segment lost 2 bases, leaving 6 bases of the junction unmatched. The CDR3 length is 15 residues. In DNA form, the CDR3 reads TGTGCCAGCAGTTACGAATTGGGGAGGGAAGAGACCCAGTACTTC. This gives the protein CASSYELGREETQYF.

V is TRBV9 and J is TRBJ2-3, with D perhaps matching TRBD1 (5 bases). Germline lookup yields CDR1 SGDLS and CDR2 YYNGEE. Trimming stripped 3 bases from V and 1 base from J, with 12 bases between. CDR3 length: 15 residues. DNA of the CDR3: TGTGCCAGCAGCGGGGGATGGGGCGGCACAGATACGCAGTATTTT. Translation: CASSGGWGGTDTQYF. Using reference TRBV9 and TRBJ2-3 for the parts outside the CDR3, the full variable domain is DSGVTQTPKHLITATGQRVTLRCSPRSGDLSVYWYQQSLDQGLQFLIQYYNGEERAKGNILERFSAQQFPDLHSELNLSSLELGDSALYFCASSGGWGGTDTQYFGPGTRLTVL.

The chain has TRBV6-4 and TRBJ1-6; no clear D. Trimming removed 5 bases at V and 9 bases at J, with 11 bases between. The CDR3 contains 13 residues. Germline V gene data show CDR1 as MRHNA and CDR2 as SNTAGT. As DNA, the CDR3 is TGTGCCAGCAGTCCGGGGATTCGTTCACCCCTCCACTTT. Amino acids: CASSPGIRSPLHF.

The chain joins TRBV19 to TRBJ2-7, with D possibly being TRBD1 (6 bases). This CDR3 comprises 13 residues. In germline, CDR1 is LNHDA, CDR2 SQIVND (reference sequence). The V gene lost 6 bases and the J gene lost 5 bases, with 14 bases spanning the gap. CDR3 bases: TGTGCCAGTAGCCGAGAAGGACAGAACGAGCAGTACTTC. Residues: CASSREGQNEQYF.

This sequence joins TRBV7-8 and TRBJ2-5, with TRBD2 matching 7 bases. Germline trimming cut 4 bases from V and 5 bases from J; bases unmatched to any gene: 10. Germline-derived CDR1 and CDR2 are SGHVS and FQNEAQ. The CDR3 has 15 amino acids. CDR3 sequence (DNA): TGTGCCAGCAGCTCGCTAGGAACCGGGAGGGAGACCCAGTACTTC. Protein product: CASSSLGTGRETQYF.

The chain links TRBV13 to TRBJ1-2; possibly TRBD1 for D (6 bases). CDR1 PRHDT and CDR2 FYEKMQ come from the germline V gene (reference sequence). The CDR3 loop spans 12 amino acids. Trimming took off 5 bases at V and 6 bases at J, with 10 bases between the two ends. CDR3 loop: CASSARGNGYTF. CDR3 coding DNA: TGTGCCAGCAGCGCCAGGGGAAATGGCTACACCTTC.

The rearrangement uses TRBV4-1 and TRBJ2-3, with 8 bases aligning to TRBD2. Germline lookup yields CDR1 MGHRA and CDR2 YSYEKL. CDR3 length equals 16 residues. With 2 bases clipped from V and 2 bases from J, the junction kept 6 bases outside the gene matches. The CDR3 DNA is TGCGCCAGCAGCCAATCGACTAGCGAGAACACAGATACGCAGTATTTT. Translating gives CASSQSTSENTDTQYF.